The clone carrying this T cell receptor (beta chain) was counted many times. The antigen is not known. Germline V gene data show CDR1 as MDHEN and CDR2 as SYDVKM. The CDR3 runs to 15 residues. The germline V and J ends were trimmed by 1 base and 5 bases, with 11 bases remaining between them. The sample originates from a study of early T cells in non-severe SARS-CoV-2 infection. As for the study in general: Chains were unpaired, as sequencing was done on bulk RNA from unsorted whole blood.

Study-wide results and caveats: Matches to VDJdb favored anti-spike CD8 responses and missed private and CD4 specificities.

Attachment of unique molecular identifiers to individual cDNA molecules was performed. One entry per CDR3 protein, called by TCRdb with MiXCR from the 5' RACE reads. The sample holds approximately 50,000 distinct CDR3 sequences; approximately 9.4% are singletons and the top ten take more than 13%. The chain is built from TRBV28 and TRBJ2-2, with D tentatively TRBD2 (6 bases). The source material was whole blood. The receptor was isolated from an adult who was a healthcare worker with PCR-confirmed SARS-CoV-2 infection or an uninfected control (not recorded which). The CDR3 here is CASSLFGSGTGELFF. The CDR3 nucleotides are TGTGCCAGCAGTTTATTCGGGAGTGGGACCGGGGAGCTGTTTTTT.